Below, 14 T cell receptor beta chains from the same sample are listed, as sequenced in a study of shared clonotypes between healthy human individuals. The assay was immunoSEQ multiplex PCR, and TCRdb's table has in-frame clones only and misses some. This table holds more than 1.2 million clones, approximately 98.5% found once. Sequences were obtained from naive CD4+ T cells sorted from blood. Noted subset: CD45RA+ positively selected. Source of these receptors: a man aged 25-45 years in good health.

The V and J genes are TRBV19 and TRBJ1-2; weak D call: TRBD1 (5 bases). V lost 3 bases to trimming and J lost 4 bases, with 18 bases between them. The CDR3 consists of 16 residues. Germline CDR1 and CDR2: LNHDA and SQIVND (reference sequence). The CDR3 nucleotides read TGTGCCAGTAGTATCTTCGACAGTCTACGTAGCTATGGCTACACCTTC. Encoded protein: CASSIFDSLRSYGYTF.

This clone appeared once. V usage is TRBV2 and J usage is TRBJ2-7; weak D call: TRBD1 (6 bases). V dropped 4 bases and J dropped 7 bases, with 11 bases sitting between them. The CDR3 has 12 residues. Germline V gene lookup returns CDR1 SNHLY and CDR2 FYNNEI. Written as DNA, the CDR3 is TGTGCCAGCAGTGCGGACAGTGGGGAGCAGTACTTC. This codes for CASSADSGEQYF.

This chain's CDR3 is CASSLIVFYGYTF. CDR3 in DNA: TGTGCCAGCAGCTTAATTGTGTTCTATGGCTACACCTTC. V gene TRBV11-2 combines with J gene TRBJ1-2; D not resolved. The CDR3 extends over 13 amino acids. In germline, CDR1 is SGHAT, CDR2 FQNNGV. Between the trimmed V and J ends, which lost 2 bases and 4 bases, there was a span of 8 bases.

The rearrangement links TRBV30 to TRBJ1-2; no firm D call. Trimming pared 2 bases from V and 2 bases from J, leaving 3 bases between. The CDR3 sequence is 11 residues long. Looked up from germline, CDR1 is GTSNPN and CDR2 is SVGIG (reference sequence). The DNA of the CDR3 is TGTGCCTGGAGTAACAACTATGGCTACACCTTC. Protein sequence: CAWSNNYGYTF.

This rearrangement joins TRBV28 to TRBJ1-4; D is ambiguous. There are 11 residues in the CDR3. The germline CDR1 and CDR2 sequences are MDHEN and SYDVKM. Trimming took off 9 bases at V and 7 bases at J, with 9 bases between the two ends. CDR3 in amino acids: CASCWGEKLFF. The CDR3 DNA sequence: TGTGCCAGTTGCTGGGGTGAAAAACTGTTTTTT.

J is TRBJ2-1 and V is TRBV29-1, with D perhaps TRBD2 (6 bases). V was cut by 4 bases and J by 1 base, with 35 bases left in between. Germline V gene lookup returns CDR1 SQVTM and CDR2 ANQGSEA. The CDR3 is 22 residues long. The CDR3 region has the DNA TGCAGCGTTGTGGGGGGTTTAAAGCCGTTCGACTTGGCGGGAATTTCCTACAATGAGCAGTTCTTC. Its protein is CSVVGGLKPFDLAGISYNEQFF.

J is TRBJ2-7 and V is TRBV5-1, with a weak D call TRBD1 (6 bases). Trimming pared 5 bases from V and 4 bases from J, leaving 25 bases between. The germline V gene has CDR1 SGHRS and CDR2 YFSETQ. The CDR3 contains 17 residues. CDR3 DNA sequence: TGCGCCAGCAGTAAGACCCAGCAGGGGCCGCTTTTATACGAGCAGTACTTC. The encoded protein is CASSKTQQGPLLYEQYF.

The chain recombines TRBV18 with TRBJ1-2; weak D call: TRBD1 (5 bases). Germline values: CDR1 KGHSH, CDR2 LQKENI. This CDR3 comprises 14 residues. V lost 3 bases, J lost 4 bases, and 12 bases lay in between. For the CDR3, the DNA is TGTGCCAGCTCACCGACAGATTCCCTCTATGGCTACACCTTC. Translating gives CASSPTDSLYGYTF.

This chain links TRBV28 with TRBJ1-1; D is possibly TRBD1 (5 bases). Trimming stripped 6 bases from V and 10 bases from J, with 21 bases between. The CDR3 has 14 residues. Per germline, CDR1 MDHEN and CDR2 SYDVKM. This CDR3 is CASRNRDRANGAFF. The CDR3 nucleotides are TGTGCCAGCAGAAACCGGGACCGTGCGAATGGAGCTTTCTTT. Variable domain in full (rest from reference TRBV28 and TRBJ1-1): DVKVTQSSRYLVKRTGEKVFLECVQDMDHENMFWYRQDPGLGLRLIYFSYDVKMKEKGDIPEGYSVSREKKERFSLILESASTNQTSMYLCASRNRDRANGAFFGQGTRLTVV.

The chain uses TRBV5-1 and TRBJ2-4; 16 bases agree with TRBD2. V lost 5 bases to trimming and J lost 6 bases; unmatched junction nucleotides: 8. The CDR3 spans 17 residues. Looked up from germline, CDR1 is SGHRS and CDR2 is YFSETQ. CDR3 in amino acids: CASSPGLAGGPGNIQYF. The CDR3, as DNA: TGCGCCAGCAGTCCGGGACTAGCGGGAGGGCCGGGAAACATTCAGTACTTC.

This clone was observed a single time. The V call is TRBV4-1, the J call TRBJ1-5, with 7 bases aligning to TRBD1. Germline CDR1 is MGHRA and CDR2 is YSYEKL. With V trimmed by 2 bases and J by 1 base, 5 bases remained unmatched. This CDR3 has 16 residues. The CDR3 coding sequence is TGCGCCAGCAGCCAAACTGACAGGGTAAGCAATCAGCCCCAGCATTTT. Translated, it gives CASSQTDRVSNQPQHF.

The CDR3 nucleotides are TGTGCCAGCAGCAAAGGGTTCCGGGTACCACCAAACTATGGCTACACCTTC. It yields the protein CASSKGFRVPPNYGYTF. The chain carries TRBV21-1 and TRBJ1-2. TRBV21-1 is tagged as a pseudogene. The CDR3 totals 17 residues.

The chain couples TRBV28 to TRBJ1-2, with D unclear. The CDR3 runs to 16 residues. The V end was cut by 0 bases, the J end by 0 bases, with 11 bases between. Germline V gives CDR1 MDHEN, CDR2 SYDVKM. This chain's CDR3 is CASSLWSGSTNYGYTF. The CDR3 coding sequence is TGTGCCAGCAGTTTATGGTCGGGTTCAACTAACTATGGCTACACCTTC.

The genes are TRBV7-2 and TRBJ2-7, with a possible D match to TRBD2 (6 bases). There are 14 residues in the CDR3. In germline, CDR1 is SGHTA, CDR2 FQGNSA. Trimming shortened V by 1 base and J by 6 bases, and 13 bases separated the two germline ends. The chain's CDR3 is CASSLVWRDGEQYF. The CDR3 nucleotides are TGTGCCAGCAGCTTAGTCTGGCGGGACGGCGAGCAGTACTTC.